Below are 8 T cell receptor beta chains sequenced from a single sample in a study of human versus mouse CDR3 diversity and MHC coevolution. Sequenced by immunoSEQ multiplex PCR; TCRdb stores in-frame clones only, minus some. The sample yields tens of thousands of clones, about 93% seen once. The sample comprised naive CD4+ T cells from blood. Subset of the sample: CD45RO-negative CD62L-positive naive CD4 T cells. These receptors all stem from a person aged 25 to 75 in good health.

The chain has TRBV19 and TRBJ1-5, with 8 bases fitting TRBD1. There are 14 residues in the CDR3. Germline lookup yields CDR1 LNHDA and CDR2 SQIVND (reference sequence). The ends lost 6 bases at V and 1 base at J; junction bases unmatched: 2. CDR3 residues: CASRRQGSNQPQHF. In DNA, the CDR3 is TGTGCCAGTAGACGACAGGGGAGCAATCAGCCCCAGCATTTT.

The chain uses TRBV25-1 and TRBJ2-7; 7 bases match TRBD2. The CDR3 contains 14 residues. J lost 2 bases, V lost 4 bases, and 5 bases had no gene match. CDR1 and CDR2 (germline): MGHDK, SYGVNS. CDR3: CASSGPGRAYEQYF. The DNA for the CDR3 is TGTGCCAGCAGTGGCCCAGGGAGGGCCTACGAGCAGTACTTC.

The chain recombines TRBV11-3 with TRBJ2-3; 7 positions match TRBD2. The CDR3 sequence is 16 residues long. Germline loops: CDR1 SGHNT, CDR2 YENEEA. With 5 bases clipped from V and 3 bases from J, the junction kept 11 bases outside the gene matches. The CDR3 region has the DNA TGTGCCAGCAGCCCAGGACTAGACAAATGGACAGATACGCAGTATTTT. Translated, it gives CASSPGLDKWTDTQYF.

The chain carries TRBV7-6 and TRBJ2-2; 11 nucleotides line up with TRBD1. Germline CDR1 is SGHVS and CDR2 is FNYEAQ. The V gene end was trimmed by 5 bases and the J gene end by 5 bases; junction bases not matched to a gene: 7. The CDR3 is 16 amino acids. The CDR3, as DNA: TGTGCCAGCAGCCCTGGACAGGGGGCGCGGACCGGGGAGCTGTTTTTT. Translation: CASSPGQGARTGELFF.

This clone has only one observation. The J gene is TRBJ2-7, the V gene TRBV27; maybe TRBD2 (7 bases). V dropped 1 base and J dropped 2 bases, with 15 bases sitting between them. The CDR3 consists of 16 residues. CDR1 is MNHEY, CDR2 SMNVEV, per germline (reference sequence). CDR3 in DNA: TGTGCCAGCAGTTTATGGGGAGGGGGAGGGCCCTACGAGCAGTACTTC. This translates into CASSLWGGGGPYEQYF.

The genes are TRBV9 and TRBJ1-6, with 9 positions matching TRBD1. The germline V gene has CDR1 SGDLS and CDR2 YYNGEE. The CDR3 contains 16 residues. The ends lost 3 bases at V and 5 bases at J; junction bases unmatched: 6. The CDR3 coding sequence is TGTGCCAGCAGCGCCTACAGGGGGCAGGATAATTCACCCCTCCACTTT. It yields the protein CASSAYRGQDNSPLHF.

The CDR3 loop reads CASSRVTSGYNEQFF. DNA of the CDR3: TGTGCCAGCAGCCGCGTGACTAGCGGTTACAATGAGCAGTTCTTC. The chain recombines TRBV14 with TRBJ2-1, with 9 nucleotides matching TRBD2. The CDR3 is made up of 15 amino acids. The germline CDR1 and CDR2 sequences are SGHDN and FVKESK. Trimming removed 4 bases from V and 4 bases from J; junction bases left unmatched: 5.

This rearrangement joins TRBV7-2 to TRBJ1-2, with 8 bases matching TRBD1. V shed 5 bases and J 8 bases; nucleotides not matched to a gene: 7. Germline CDR1 and CDR2: SGHTA and FQGNSA. The CDR3 has 13 residues. CDR3 in amino acids: CASSHRGEGGYTF. CDR3 sequence (DNA): TGTGCCAGCAGCCACAGGGGGGAGGGCGGCTACACCTTC.